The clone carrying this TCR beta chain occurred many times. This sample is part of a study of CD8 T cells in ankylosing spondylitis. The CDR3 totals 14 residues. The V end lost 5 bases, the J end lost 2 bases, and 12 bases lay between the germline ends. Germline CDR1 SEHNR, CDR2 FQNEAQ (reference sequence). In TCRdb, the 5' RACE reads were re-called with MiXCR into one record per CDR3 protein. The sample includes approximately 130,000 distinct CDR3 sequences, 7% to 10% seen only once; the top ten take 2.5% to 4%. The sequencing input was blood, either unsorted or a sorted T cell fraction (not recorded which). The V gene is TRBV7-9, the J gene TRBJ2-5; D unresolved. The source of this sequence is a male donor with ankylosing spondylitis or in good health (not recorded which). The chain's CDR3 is CASSNTAPQETQYF. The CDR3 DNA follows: TGTGCCAGCAGCAATACAGCCCCACAAGAGACCCAGTACTTC.